This T cell receptor (beta chain) stems from a study of PD-L1 blockade in urothelial cancer (dated by TCRdb to between 2016 and 2019). The study in broad terms: Therapy was started in about 2014 for all patients, and atezolizumab 1,200 mg was administered intravenously every 3 weeks. Pretreatment tumor samples, along with matched peripheral blood collected serially before and after atezolizumab treatment, underwent TCR sequencing. The study, an exploratory multi-omic analysis, examined somatic, immune and clinical correlates of response to PD-L1 blockade with atezolizumab in urothelial cancer. Patients had an ECOG performance status of 0 or 1 and had received between 0 and 3 prior chemotherapy regimens. In the same patients, whole exome sequencing and RNA sequencing of pretreatment tumors were performed in addition to TCR sequencing. Pretreatment blood TCR-seq was available for twenty-nine patients, at least one posttreatment blood collection was obtained for roughly 25 patients, and tumor TCR-seq was available for roughly 25 patients. Blood samples gave a median of 141,255 T cells and tens of thousands of unique TCRs, with a median clonality of approximately 0.08. Blood samples were analyzed 3 weeks after the start of treatment (second dose) and 6 weeks after the start of treatment. About nine tenths of the roughly 29 patients were identified as males with urothelial cancer of bladder origin, and a prior smoking history was reported by 18 of 29 patients. Durable clinical benefit was achieved by nine patients and was not achieved by 20 patients. Durable clinical benefit was defined as progression-free survival longer than 6 months, and TCR features were also tested against progression-free and overall survival.

From a lookup of the germline V gene, CDR1 and CDR2 are MGHRA and YSYEKL. There are 16 amino acids in the CDR3, from cysteine to phenylalanine inclusive. The read is trimmed to its CDR3 DNA, 48 bases read in frame from base 1. The junction shows trimming of 0 bases on V and 8 bases on J, and the gene matches do not reach 9 bases of it. Synthetic TCR analog templates were spiked into each PCR to estimate absolute template abundance from read counts. The immunoSEQ assay was used to amplify TCRbeta CDR3 regions from genomic DNA with bias-controlled V and J gene primers. Sequencing of rearranged TCRbeta segments was done at approximately 20X coverage. The paper's processing steps were these. Sequencing errors were corrected by clustering, and CDR3s were annotated against IMGT so that V, D and J genes could be assigned. Only productive TCRbeta rearrangements were used in downstream analyses, excluding out-of-frame or stop-codon sequences. Clonality was calculated as one minus the Shannon entropy normalized by the log of the number of unique productive sequences. Fisher's exact test with Benjamini-Hochberg correction, at a threshold of adjusted p below 0.01, was used to find clones that differed between time points or between blood and tumor. The clones in this table, taken by TCRdb from immuneACCESS, are in-frame only. Not every clone is retained; where verified, under half of the shortfall comes from an unresolved V gene, and the cause of the rest is unknown. V and J calls and clone size are given by that table; D and trimming were obtained from the DNA. The sample data list some 40,000 clones, and more than 80% of these were observed just once. The ten largest clones capture about 7.9% of the sample.

A word on this clone: Its binding antigen is unknown. Base qualities are not recorded, but no much larger clone differs from it by a single base.

The time point label, as the study defines it: peripheral blood 6 weeks after treatment start. The cohort included 29 patients with locally advanced or metastatic urothelial carcinoma who were treated at Memorial Sloan Kettering on a trial protocol. Peripheral blood mononuclear cells were collected pretreatment and during treatment, at between 1 and 8 total time points per patient. The Qiagen DNeasy Blood extraction kit was used to purify genomic DNA from total PBMCs and from tumor samples. PBMCs were collected pretreatment and during treatment and were isolated and stored as previously described. Study-level results and caveats: Greater expansion of tumor-associated TCR clones in peripheral blood 3 weeks after the start of treatment was observed in patients with durable benefit (n of about 22, p = 0.022). Because the sample size was small (n = 29) and many of the analyses were exploratory, the results are meant to be hypothesis-generating. A pretreatment peripheral blood TCR clonality below the median was linked to improved progression-free and overall survival.

The chain was built from TRBV4-1 and TRBJ2-3; 9 junctional bases match TRBD2. The specimen was PBMCs, collected around atezolizumab (anti-PD-L1) treatment. The sequence was collected from a man between 65 and 79 years old with urothelial cancer. The DNA sequence follows: TGCGCCAGCAGCCAAGATCGGAGTAGCGGGAGAGGTACGCAGTATTTT. This translates into CASSQDRSSGRGTQYF.